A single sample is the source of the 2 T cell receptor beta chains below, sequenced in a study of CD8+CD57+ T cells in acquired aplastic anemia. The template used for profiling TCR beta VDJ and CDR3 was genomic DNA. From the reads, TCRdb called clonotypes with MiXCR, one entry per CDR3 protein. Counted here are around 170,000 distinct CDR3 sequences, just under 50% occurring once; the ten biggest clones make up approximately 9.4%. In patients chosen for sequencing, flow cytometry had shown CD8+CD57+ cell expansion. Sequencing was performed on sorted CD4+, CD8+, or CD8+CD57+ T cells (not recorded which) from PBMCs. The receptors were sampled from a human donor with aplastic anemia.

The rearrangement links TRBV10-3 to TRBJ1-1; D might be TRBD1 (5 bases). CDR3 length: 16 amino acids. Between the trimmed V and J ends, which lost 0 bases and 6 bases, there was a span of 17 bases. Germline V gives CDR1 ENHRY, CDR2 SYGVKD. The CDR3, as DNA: TGTGCCATCAGTGAGTCCGACCGGGAGTTGGGGGCTGAAGCTTTCTTT. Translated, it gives CAISESDRELGAEAFF.

The CDR3 DNA sequence: TGTGCCAGTAGTGACAGTTACTATGGCTACACCTTC. Its translation is CASSDSYYGYTF. The chain carries TRBV19 and TRBJ1-2, with D tentatively TRBD1 (5 bases). Germline CDR1 and CDR2: LNHDA and SQIVND (reference sequence). The CDR3 loop spans 12 amino acids. Trimming left V 5 bases short and J 3 bases short, with 7 bases between.